This record looks at one T cell receptor beta chain sequence and its context. What it binds is unknown. A much larger clone is a single base away; this may be a read error. Germline assignment: CDR1 MNHEY and CDR2 SMNVEV (reference sequence). The CDR3 consists of 14 residues. The V gene lost 1 base and the J gene lost 10 bases, with 14 bases spanning the gap. Amplification of TCR beta CDR3 regions used RNA as the template. HTBI primers drove first-round RT-PCR of the TCR CDR3. TCRdb passed the multiplex PCR reads through MiXCR, listing each CDR3 protein once. Of about 400,000 distinct CDR3 sequences in the sample, 14% to 15% were seen once. The source of the sample is a study of T cells in Graves' hyperthyroidism and ophthalmopathy. Study-wide findings and caveats: Onset of ophthalmopathy came a median approximately 6.5 months after the model predicted it.

The receptor was derived from a man aged 18 to 29 with Graves' ophthalmopathy. The chain employs TRBV27 and TRBJ2-1; the D gene could be TRBD1 or TRBD2 (6 bases each). Specimen: blood. The CDR3 DNA sequence: TGTGCCAGCAGTTTATTTCCGGGGGCGAGGGAGCAGTTCTTC. Its translation is CASSLFPGAREQFF.